What follows are 32 T cell receptor beta chains derived from one specimen sequenced in a study of cytomegalovirus exposure and HLA in healthy donors. In the PCR, 60 Vbeta and 13 Jbeta primers were used. Using immunoSEQ multiplex PCR, the repertoire was profiled, and TCRdb retains in-frame clones only, with some absent. The repertoire holds under 200,000 clones, with roughly 79% as singletons. Sequenced sample: PBMCs. The receptors derive from a woman aged 50 to 65 in good health and CMV-seropositive.

In its sample, this clone was seen a few times. This sequence joins TRBV5-4 and TRBJ2-3; TRBD1 aligns across 8 bases. Losses at the gene ends were 3 bases for V and 0 bases for J; bases not matched to a gene: 0. The CDR3 runs to 14 residues. Germline V gene sequence: CDR1 SGHNT, CDR2 YYREEE (reference sequence). CDR3: CASSYRGSTDTQYF. Written as DNA, the CDR3 is TGTGCCAGCAGCTACAGGGGGAGCACAGATACGCAGTATTTT.

This clone was counted a few times. The rearrangement uses TRBV19 and TRBJ1-1; the D is unclear. Germline V CDR1 and CDR2: LNHDA, SQIVND (reference sequence). V lost 0 bases and J lost 6, with 11 bases in between. This CDR3 spans 14 amino acids. The CDR3 nucleotides are TGTGCCAGTAGTATAGAATCCGGGAGCGCTGAAGCTTTCTTT. Residues: CASSIESGSAEAFF.

This sequence joins TRBV5-1 and TRBJ2-7; 9 nucleotides agree with TRBD1. Per the germline V gene, CDR1 is SGHRS and CDR2 is YFSETQ. The CDR3 is made up of 13 amino acids. Trimming took 4 bases from V and 7 from J; bases not matched to a gene: 6. The CDR3 coding sequence is TGCGCCAGCAGCAGGACAGGGGTGAGGGAGCAGTACTTC. Its protein is CASSRTGVREQYF. The full variable domain, rest sourced from reference TRBV5-1 and TRBJ2-7, is KAGVTQTPRYLIKTRGQQVTLSCSPISGHRSVSWYQQTPGQGLQFLFEYFSETQRNKGNFPGRFSGRQFSNSRSEMNVSTLELGDSALYLCASSRTGVREQYFGPGTRLTVT.

V gene TRBV7-2 combines with J gene TRBJ2-1; 10 bases are shared with TRBD2. J gave up 10 bases and V 8 bases, and 8 bases lay outside the gene matches. This CDR3 spans 13 amino acids. Germline V gene sequence: CDR1 SGHTA, CDR2 FQGNSA. The CDR3 DNA follows: TGTGCCAGCCGACAGACTAGCGGGCTGGAGCAGTTCTTC. Translating gives CASRQTSGLEQFF.

This clone has only a few counts. The rearrangement uses TRBV29-1 and TRBJ2-2, with D unresolved. Trimming removed 3 bases from V and 4 bases from J, with 3 bases in between. This CDR3 is built from 11 residues. Germline CDR1 SQVTM, CDR2 ANQGSEA. The CDR3 here is CSVEATGELFF. CDR3 DNA sequence: TGCAGCGTTGAGGCCACCGGGGAGCTGTTTTTT.

This sequence joins TRBV12-5 and TRBJ1-2; D gene ambiguous. CDR3 length: 13 amino acids. Germline V gives CDR1 LGHNT, CDR2 FRNRAP. Trimming cost V 9 bases and J 4 bases, with 15 bases left between them. The CDR3 bases are TGTGCTAGCGGTAGAGATTCCTCCTATGGCTACACCTTC. Protein product: CASGRDSSYGYTF.

The chain links TRBV18 to TRBJ2-2, with 8 bases matching TRBD2. Germline values: CDR1 KGHSH, CDR2 LQKENI. The CDR3 totals 16 residues. Germline trimming cut 6 bases from V and 2 bases from J; bases unmatched to any gene: 8. The CDR3 DNA sequence: TGTGCCAGCTCCCCCAAACGGACTAGCAACACCGGGGAGCTGTTTTTT. As protein: CASSPKRTSNTGELFF.

The chain combines TRBV4-1 with TRBJ1-5; 7 nucleotides match TRBD1. This CDR3 has 16 residues. Losses at the gene ends were 4 bases for V and 3 bases for J; bases not matched to a gene: 9. Germline values: CDR1 MGHRA, CDR2 YSYEKL. The chain's CDR3 is CASSPSRDSFNQPQHF. CDR3 in DNA: TGCGCCAGCAGCCCCTCAAGGGACAGCTTCAATCAGCCCCAGCATTTT.

The CDR3: CASSLPGKLGQFF. CDR3 nucleotides: TGTGCCAGCAGCCTCCCCGGGAAGTTGGGGCAGTTCTTC. The V call is TRBV5-6, the J call TRBJ2-1, with a possible D match to TRBD2 (5 bases). Between the trimmed V and J ends, which lost 4 bases and 12 bases, there was a span of 17 bases. This CDR3 has 13 amino acids. CDR1 is SGHDT and CDR2 is YYEEEE in the germline V gene.

This chain connects TRBV5-4 to TRBJ2-7, with 13 bases identical to TRBD2. V lost 1 base to trimming and J lost 0 bases; unmatched junction nucleotides: 10. The V gene's germline CDR1 is SGHNT and CDR2 YYREEE (reference sequence). The CDR3 has 19 amino acids. This CDR3 is CASSLKPGLAGESSYEQYF. The CDR3 bases are TGTGCCAGCAGCTTGAAGCCCGGACTAGCGGGGGAGAGCTCCTACGAGCAGTACTTC.

This chain links TRBV30 with TRBJ2-3; 8 nucleotides agree with TRBD2. This CDR3 is 14 amino acids long. CDR1 is GTSNPN and CDR2 is SVGIG in the germline V gene (reference sequence). Losses at the gene ends were 3 bases for V and 2 bases for J; bases not matched to a gene: 4. Here the CDR3 DNA reads TGTGCCTGGAGAGCGGGGGCGCACACAGATACGCAGTATTTT. It is translated as CAWRAGAHTDTQYF.

The gene calls are TRBV7-9 and TRBJ1-6, with D hard to call. V shed 5 bases and J shed 5 bases, with 13 bases lying between them. Germline loops: CDR1 SEHNR, CDR2 FQNEAQ (reference sequence). The CDR3 loop spans 15 amino acids. The CDR3 loop reads CASSLGEGNNSPLHF. CDR3 DNA: TGTGCCAGCAGCCTTGGGGAGGGTAATAATTCACCCCTCCACTTT. Variable domain in full (rest from reference TRBV7-9 and TRBJ1-6): DTGVSQNPRHKITKRGQNVTFRCDPISEHNRLYWYRQTLGQGPEFLTYFQNEAQLEKSRLLSDRFSAERPKGSFSTLEIQRTEQGDSAMYLCASSLGEGNNSPLHFGNGTRLTVT.

CDR3 amino acids: CASSYSIRGLDEQFF. Written as DNA, the CDR3 is TGTGCCAGCAGTTACTCGATTCGGGGGTTGGATGAGCAGTTCTTC. V and J are TRBV6-5 and TRBJ2-1, with D possibly matching TRBD2 (6 bases). This CDR3 comprises 15 residues. The germline V gene has CDR1 MNHEY and CDR2 SVGAGI. V was shortened by 0 bases and J by 8 bases, with 14 bases between the two germline ends.

The chain combines TRBV18 with TRBJ1-2; the D gene is possibly TRBD1 (6 bases). Looked up from germline, CDR1 is KGHSH and CDR2 is LQKENI. The CDR3 contains 13 residues. V was cut by 3 bases and J by 7 bases, with 12 bases left in between. CDR3 nucleotide sequence: TGTGCCAGCTCACCCCTCGGGGGGCTTGGCTACACCTTC. Its protein product is CASSPLGGLGYTF.

V usage is TRBV27 and J usage is TRBJ2-1, with TRBD1 matching 9 bases. The CDR3 runs 17 residues. V was pared by 6 bases and J by 0 bases, with 9 bases of the junction left unmatched. Germline CDR1 MNHEY, CDR2 SMNVEV (reference sequence). CDR3: CASSRTGVWSSYNEQFF. DNA of the CDR3: TGTGCCAGCAGCCGGACAGGGGTTTGGAGCTCCTACAATGAGCAGTTCTTC.

This clone was counted a few times. This chain joins TRBV11-2 and TRBJ1-1; D may be TRBD1 (5 bases). Germline values: CDR1 SGHAT, CDR2 FQNNGV. The CDR3 contains 14 residues. Trimming took off 4 bases at V and 0 bases at J, with 9 bases between the two ends. The CDR3 sequence: CASSSGLMNTEAFF. The CDR3 DNA sequence: TGTGCCAGCAGCTCGGGACTCATGAACACTGAAGCTTTCTTT.

The genes are TRBV7-9 and TRBJ1-1; no definite D call. CDR3 length: 14 amino acids. Trimming stripped 4 bases from V and 3 bases from J, with 12 bases between. The germline V gene has CDR1 SEHNR and CDR2 FQNEAQ (reference sequence). The DNA for the CDR3 is TGTGCCAGCAGCTCCCCAGAGGCGTACACTGAAGCTTTCTTT. Its translation is CASSSPEAYTEAFF.

The rearrangement joins TRBV25-1 to TRBJ2-1; TRBD2 is a possible D gene (5 bases). V lost 1 base and J lost 5, with 18 bases in between. The CDR3 covers 17 residues. CDR1 and CDR2 (germline): MGHDK, SYGVNS. The CDR3 region is CASSELGKGVSNNEQFF. DNA for the CDR3: TGTGCCAGCAGTGAATTGGGGAAGGGAGTATCGAACAATGAGCAGTTCTTC.

The rearrangement joins TRBV11-3 to TRBJ1-4; D may be TRBD1 (5 bases). V shed 3 bases and J shed 7 bases, with 12 bases lying between them. The CDR3 sequence is 14 residues long. Germline CDR1 is SGHNT and CDR2 is YENEEA. The CDR3 DNA reads as TGTGCCAGCAGCTTTCTTGCCGGGGGTGAAAAACTGTTTTTT. Translated, it gives CASSFLAGGEKLFF.

This chain links TRBV11-3 with TRBJ2-3; possible D gene TRBD1, 6 bases. The V and J ends lost 7 bases and 2 bases respectively, with 19 bases between them. The CDR3 runs to 16 residues. Germline CDR1 is SGHNT and CDR2 is YENEEA. CDR3 residues: CASKTTLTGSTDTQYF. For the CDR3, the DNA is TGTGCCAGCAAAACCACCCTAACAGGGTCCACAGATACGCAGTATTTT.

The J gene is TRBJ2-7, the V gene TRBV5-1; D may be TRBD1 (5 bases). The length of the CDR3 is 13 residues. Germline assignment: CDR1 SGHRS and CDR2 YFSETQ. V lost 0 bases, J lost 6 bases, and 10 bases lay in between. In DNA, the CDR3 is TGCGCCAGCAGCTTGGCCGAACAGGCCGAGCAGTACTTC. This encodes CASSLAEQAEQYF.

The rearrangement links TRBV30 to TRBJ2-5, with a tentative D call TRBD2 (5 bases). Germline V gene data show CDR1 as GTSNPN and CDR2 as SVGIG (reference sequence). The CDR3 has 14 residues. V was cut by 3 bases and J by 4 bases, with 15 bases left in between. DNA for the CDR3: TGTGCCTGGAGCCCTAGTAGGGAGCCAGAGACCCAGTACTTC. Encoded protein: CAWSPSREPETQYF.

This chain links TRBV7-9 with TRBJ2-1; no firm D call. V lost 4 bases and J 6 bases, leaving 10 bases between the germline ends. The CDR3 length is 13 residues. Germline loops: CDR1 SEHNR, CDR2 FQNEAQ (reference sequence). The chain's CDR3 is CASSSVTGNEQFF. CDR3 DNA sequence: TGTGCCAGCAGCTCCGTCACCGGCAATGAGCAGTTCTTC.

The V gene is TRBV7-2, the J gene TRBJ2-3; the D gene is possibly TRBD2 (6 bases). Trimming took 4 bases from V and 5 from J, leaving 7 bases between them. This CDR3 contains 12 residues. Germline CDR1 reads SGHTA; CDR2 reads FQGNSA. CDR3 sequence: CASSWRGDTQYF. The CDR3 DNA reads as TGTGCCAGCAGCTGGAGGGGAGATACGCAGTATTTT.

This chain links TRBV5-4 with TRBJ1-2; D is undetermined. The V and J ends lost 0 bases and 6 bases respectively, with 9 bases between them. Germline lookup yields CDR1 SGHNT and CDR2 YYREEE (reference sequence). The CDR3 contains 13 residues. CDR3 nucleotides: TGTGCCAGCAGCTTGGTGTGGGAGGATGGCTACACCTTC. Translated: CASSLVWEDGYTF.

V gene TRBV30 combines with J gene TRBJ1-3; TRBD1 is a possible D gene (6 bases). The V and J ends lost 2 bases and 2 bases respectively, with 10 bases between them. In germline, CDR1 is GTSNPN, CDR2 SVGIG (reference sequence). The CDR3 spans 14 residues. CDR3 sequence (DNA): TGTGCCTGGAGTCCCCGGACAGCTGGAAACACCATATATTTT. Amino acids: CAWSPRTAGNTIYF.

The V gene is TRBV30, the J gene TRBJ2-1; D is possibly TRBD1 (6 bases). Germline assignment: CDR1 GTSNPN and CDR2 SVGIG (reference sequence). The CDR3 is made up of 13 amino acids. V was shortened by 8 bases and J by 0 bases, with 11 bases between the two germline ends. The CDR3 DNA follows: TGTGCCCTACAGGGAGACTCCTACAATGAGCAGTTCTTC. It yields the protein CALQGDSYNEQFF.

The CDR3: CASSAIREEQFF. For the CDR3, the DNA is TGTGCCAGCAGCGCAATTAGGGAGGAGCAGTTCTTC. This rearrangement joins TRBV6-6 to TRBJ2-1, with a tentative D call TRBD2 (5 bases). The CDR3 extends over 12 amino acids. Trimming removed 6 bases from V and 10 bases from J, with 13 bases in between. Per the germline V gene, CDR1 is MNHNY and CDR2 is SVGAGI (reference sequence).

This chain joins TRBV2 and TRBJ2-3; 8 bases map to TRBD1. The CDR3 spans 13 residues. V gave up 7 bases and J gave up 9 bases; unmatched junction bases: 9. The germline CDR1 and CDR2 sequences are SNHLY and FYNNEI. CDR3 DNA sequence: TGTGCCAGCATCCCGGGGAACAGGGGGACGCAGTATTTT. It is translated as CASIPGNRGTQYF.

The gene calls are TRBV18 and TRBJ1-6; D call uncertain. V lost 4 bases, J lost 9 bases, and 10 bases lay in between. The CDR3 runs to 13 residues. The germline V gene has CDR1 KGHSH and CDR2 LQKENI. The CDR3 loop is CASSRGIGSPLHF. DNA for the CDR3: TGTGCCAGCTCACGAGGTATTGGTTCACCCCTCCACTTT.

V usage is TRBV5-1 and J usage is TRBJ2-1; tentatively, D is TRBD2 (5 bases). Looked up from germline, CDR1 is SGHRS and CDR2 is YFSETQ. The CDR3 extends over 16 amino acids. V shed 0 bases and J shed 4 bases, with 14 bases lying between them. The DNA for the CDR3 is TGCGCCAGCAGCTTGGCCCCCAGCGGTGGATACAATGAGCAGTTCTTC. Translated: CASSLAPSGGYNEQFF. Supplemented by reference TRBV5-1 and TRBJ2-1, the full variable domain reads KAGVTQTPRYLIKTRGQQVTLSCSPISGHRSVSWYQQTPGQGLQFLFEYFSETQRNKGNFPGRFSGRQFSNSRSEMNVSTLELGDSALYLCASSLAPSGGYNEQFFGPGTRLTVL.

J is TRBJ2-5 and V is TRBV7-2; 9 bases map to TRBD2. CDR3 length equals 18 residues. V dropped 4 bases and J dropped 4; count of bases not matched to a gene: 16. Germline-derived CDR1 and CDR2 are SGHTA and FQGNSA. DNA of the CDR3: TGTGCCAGCAGCTCCCCCCCCGGGACTAGCTCGAGCGGAGAGACCCAGTACTTC. The encoded protein is CASSSPPGTSSSGETQYF. Based on the CDR3 plus reference TRBV7-2 and TRBJ2-5, the full variable domain is GAGVSQSPSNKVTEKGKDVELRCDPISGHTALYWYRQSLGQGLEFLIYFQGNSAPDKSGLPSDRFSAERTGGSVSTLTIQRTQQEDSAVYLCASSSPPGTSSSGETQYFGPGTRLLVL.